This T cell receptor beta chain is drawn from a study of prognosis after radiotherapy for stage I lung cancer. Two-round multiplex PCR amplified TCR beta CDR3 from genomic DNA. It was primers specific to each TRBV and TRBJ gene that first-round PCR used. Universal primers primed the second round of PCR. Using its own MiXCR run on the multiplex PCR reads, TCRdb lists one record per CDR3 protein. This table has some 20,000 distinct CDR3 sequences, 55% appearing once. Node-negative disease was confirmed in all patients by CT and PET/CT, with no prior chemotherapy, radiotherapy or other malignancies. This clonotype came up many times. No antigen is known for it. The CDR3 loop spans 13 amino acids. In germline, CDR1 is SGHKS, CDR2 YYEKEE (reference sequence). With 4 bases clipped from V and 8 bases from J, the junction kept 7 bases outside the gene matches. Study-level results: Some patients went on to develop distant metastases. Their Shannon entropy after stereotactic body radiation therapy was lower, and its change from baseline was also lower. In patients with versus without metastases, TRBV and TRBJ gene usage reportedly differed.

The sequences come from PBMCs, collected before or after stereotactic body radiation therapy (not recorded which). The genes are TRBV5-5 and TRBJ1-2; 8 bases are a match to TRBD1. The clonotype comes from a donor over 45 with non-small cell lung cancer. The CDR3 reads CASSRDRGGGYTF. The DNA of the CDR3 is TGTGCCAGCAGCAGAGACAGGGGCGGCGGCTACACCTTC.